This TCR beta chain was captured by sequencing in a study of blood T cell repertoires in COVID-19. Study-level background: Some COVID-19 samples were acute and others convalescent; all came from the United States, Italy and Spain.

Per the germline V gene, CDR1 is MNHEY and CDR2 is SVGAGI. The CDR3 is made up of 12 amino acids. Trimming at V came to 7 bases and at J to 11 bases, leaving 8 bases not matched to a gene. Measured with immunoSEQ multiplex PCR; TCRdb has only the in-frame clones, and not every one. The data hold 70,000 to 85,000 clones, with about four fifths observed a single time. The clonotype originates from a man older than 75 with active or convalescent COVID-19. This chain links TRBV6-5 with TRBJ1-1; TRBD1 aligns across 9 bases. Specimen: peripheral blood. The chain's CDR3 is CASNGQGRVAFF. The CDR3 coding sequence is TGTGCCAGCAATGGACAGGGGAGGGTGGCTTTCTTT.